A single sample is the source of the 19 T cell receptor beta chains below, sequenced in a study of T cell repertoires in cytomegalovirus infection. These receptors lack a known antigen. MiXCR, run by TCRdb on the reads, gives a single entry per CDR3 protein. The sample shows some 800,000 distinct CDR3 sequences, just under 30% of them seen only once. The source was cultured CD8+ T cells from PBMCs, collected from culture after CMV antigen stimulation. The receptors shown here come from a human donor in good health (CMV status not recorded). Some clones in this sample may be carry-over from other donors' samples.

This rearrangement joins TRBV10-2 to TRBJ1-5; D not certain. From germline, CDR1 is WSHSY and CDR2 SAAADI. CDR3 length: 14 amino acids. Trimming stripped 0 bases from V and 7 bases from J, with 10 bases between. This CDR3 is CASSESMGGQPQHF. The CDR3 region has the DNA TGCGCCAGCAGTGAGTCGATGGGAGGACAGCCCCAGCATTTT.

This chain uses TRBV7-9 with TRBJ2-1; D possibly uses TRBD1 or TRBD2 (5 bases each). V gave up 3 bases and J gave up 2 bases, with 14 bases separating them. The CDR3 length is 16 residues. Looked up from germline, CDR1 is SEHNR and CDR2 is FQNEAQ (reference sequence). Here the CDR3 reads CASSLVLGDPYNEQFF. The CDR3 DNA sequence: TGTGCCAGCAGCTTGGTATTGGGGGACCCCTACAATGAGCAGTTCTTC.

As for this clonotype: A much larger clone lies one base from this, so it may be a read error. The chain has TRBV7-6 and TRBJ2-5; 14 positions agree with TRBD2. In germline, CDR1 is SGHVS, CDR2 FNYEAQ. The CDR3 loop spans 19 amino acids. The junction had 12 bases not matched to a gene; V was cut back by 4 bases and J by 2 bases. As DNA, the CDR3 is TGTGCCAGCAGCTCCTCTCTGGGACTAGCGGGGGTCCCTCAAGAGACCCAGTACTTC. Encoded protein: CASSSSLGLAGVPQETQYF.

This CDR3 is CASSIGFGEQFF. Written as DNA, the CDR3 is TGTGCCAGTAGCATCGGGTTCGGTGAGCAGTTCTTC. V is TRBV19 and J is TRBJ2-1; D is unclear. CDR1 and CDR2 from the germline V gene are LNHDA and SQIVND (reference sequence). This CDR3 spans 12 amino acids. V lost 6 bases, J lost 9 bases, and 12 bases lay in between.

The CDR3 is CASSQDLGLGFHEQFF. CDR3 nucleotide sequence: TGTGCCAGCAGCCAAGATCTGGGACTAGGGTTTCATGAGCAGTTCTTC. This sequence joins TRBV4-2 and TRBJ2-1; TRBD2 agrees at 8 bases. Unmatched junction bases numbered 9, after V lost 0 bases and J lost 8 bases. The CDR3 loop spans 16 amino acids. Germline V gene data show CDR1 as LGHNA and CDR2 as YNFKEQ.

A note on this clonotype: Just one base apart from a much larger clone, this may be a read error. The V call is TRBV7-8, the J call TRBJ2-3, with D perhaps matching TRBD1 (6 bases). V lost 3 bases and J 5 bases, leaving 15 bases between the germline ends. The CDR3 runs to 15 residues. Germline CDR1 is SGHVS and CDR2 is FQNEAQ. The CDR3 region is CASSFLDSSGDTQYF. For the CDR3, the DNA is TGTGCCAGCAGCTTCCTGGACAGTTCAGGAGATACGCAGTATTTT.

This clonotype has a count of ten or more. J is TRBJ2-3 and V is TRBV7-2; 10 nucleotides match TRBD2. Trimming at V came to 5 bases and at J to 0 bases, leaving 8 bases not matched to a gene. Germline V CDR1 and CDR2: SGHTA, FQGNSA. This CDR3 region has 17 residues. CDR3 amino acids: CASSAGKRGGSTDTQYF. The CDR3 nucleotides read TGTGCCAGCAGCGCGGGGAAGCGGGGGGGTAGCACAGATACGCAGTATTTT.

The chain links TRBV23-1 to TRBJ1-6, with 7 nucleotides matching TRBD1. TRBV23-1 is an open reading frame whose function is uncertain. The CDR3 length is 17 residues. V lost 0 bases to trimming and J lost 7 bases; unmatched junction nucleotides: 9. DNA for the CDR3: TGCGCCAGCAGTCAATCGGAAGACAGGGATAGGAATTCACCCCTCCACTTT. Its translation is CASSQSEDRDRNSPLHF.

This clonotype was seen a few times. V usage is TRBV6-8 and J usage is TRBJ2-3, with a weak D call TRBD2 (7 bases). CDR1 and CDR2 from the germline V gene are MNHGY and SAAAGT. The CDR3 covers 15 residues. The germline V and J ends were trimmed by 5 bases and 4 bases, with 16 bases remaining between them. The CDR3 here is CASSPWGGAADTQYF. Written as DNA, the CDR3 is TGTGCCAGCAGTCCATGGGGGGGGGCCGCAGATACGCAGTATTTT.

This clonotype turned up a few times. The CDR3 bases are TGTGCCAGCAGGACGTACTATGGCTACACCTTC. The encoded protein is CASRTYYGYTF. The rearrangement joins TRBV6-6 to TRBJ1-2, with unresolved D. The CDR3 consists of 11 residues. Per the germline V gene, CDR1 is MNHNY and CDR2 is SVGAGI (reference sequence). Trimming took 6 bases from V and 3 from J, leaving 5 bases between them.

This CDR3 is CASSNTPGIVSYTF. Here the CDR3 DNA reads TGTGCCAGCAGCAACACCCCAGGGATCGTAAGCTACACCTTC. The chain couples TRBV13 to TRBJ1-2, with D perhaps matching TRBD1 (5 bases). The germline V and J ends were trimmed by 5 bases and 9 bases, with 19 bases remaining between them. Germline V gives CDR1 PRHDT, CDR2 FYEKMQ (reference sequence). CDR3 size: 14 residues.

This clonotype came up many times. The rearrangement joins TRBV7-9 to TRBJ2-7; weak D call: TRBD1 (5 bases). The CDR3 consists of 14 residues. Trimming took off 3 bases at V and 6 bases at J, with 15 bases between the two ends. Germline assignment: CDR1 SEHNR and CDR2 FQNEAQ (reference sequence). CDR3 sequence (DNA): TGTGCCAGCAGCTTCGACATCCAAAGGGGCGAGCAGTACGTC. This codes for CASSFDIQRGEQYV.

This clonotype appeared many times. The chain links TRBV12-3 or TRBV12-4 to TRBJ1-1; tentatively, D is TRBD1 (5 bases). CDR3 length: 12 residues. The germline V and J ends were trimmed by 3 bases and 7 bases, with 9 bases remaining between them. The chain's CDR3 is CASSFSGNEAFF. CDR3 DNA: TGTGCCAGCAGTTTCTCAGGGAATGAAGCTTTCTTT.

This clonotype was observed many times. The chain has TRBV12-3 or TRBV12-4 and TRBJ2-3; 9 bases match TRBD2. The CDR3 runs to 15 residues. V lost 6 bases to trimming and J lost 2 bases; unmatched junction nucleotides: 6. CDR3 loop: CASSFSGGPTDTQYF. DNA of the CDR3: TGTGCCAGCAGCTTTAGCGGGGGCCCCACAGATACGCAGTATTTT.

This chain joins TRBV7-4 and TRBJ2-7; D unclear. The CDR3 consists of 15 residues. V gave up 3 bases and J gave up 0 bases, with 12 bases separating them. The V gene's germline CDR1 is SGHVT and CDR2 SQSDAQ. CDR3 in DNA: TGTGCCAGCAGCTTTGGGGATCCCCCCTCCTACGAGCAGTACTTC. It is translated as CASSFGDPPSYEQYF. The entire variable domain, with the rest obtained from reference TRBV7-4 and TRBJ2-7, is as follows: GAGVSQSPRYKVAKRGRDVALRCDSISGHVTLYWYRQTLGQGSEVLTYSQSDAQRDKSGRPSGRFSAERPERSVSTLKIQRTEQGDSAVYLCASSFGDPPSYEQYFGPGTRLTVT.

This clonotype was observed many times. The chain uses TRBV19 and TRBJ1-1; the D is unclear. Germline values: CDR1 LNHDA, CDR2 SQIVND (reference sequence). CDR3 length equals 14 residues. Trimming took off 2 bases at V and 1 base at J, with 8 bases between the two ends. The CDR3 region has the DNA TGTGCCAGTAGTATAACCGGAGGGAACACTGAAGCTTTCTTT. Translation gives CASSITGGNTEAFF. The full variable domain, rest sourced from reference TRBV19 and TRBJ1-1, is DGGITQSPKYLFRKEGQNVTLSCEQNLNHDAMYWYRQDPGQGLRLIYYSQIVNDFQKGDIAEGYSVSREKKESFPLTVTSAQKNPTAFYLCASSITGGNTEAFFGQGTRLTVV.

This clonotype has only a few counts. CDR3 sequence reads: CASSSRYANTGELFF. The CDR3 region has the DNA TGTGCCAGCAGCTCCCGGTATGCGAACACCGGGGAGCTGTTTTTT. The J gene is TRBJ2-2, the V gene TRBV7-9; unclear D gene. The ends were cut back, 4 bases at V and 0 bases at J, with 9 bases in the middle. The CDR3 has 15 amino acids. Germline CDR1 and CDR2: SEHNR and FQNEAQ (reference sequence).

This clonotype was picked up many times. V and J are TRBV7-6 and TRBJ2-7; 7 bases line up with TRBD1. The germline V gene has CDR1 SGHVS and CDR2 FNYEAQ. V lost 3 bases, J lost 6 bases, and 2 bases stayed unmatched. This CDR3 is built from 12 residues. CDR3 DNA: TGTGCCAGCAGCTTGACAGGGAGCGAGCAGTACTTC. Its translation is CASSLTGSEQYF.

The chain is built from TRBV6-1 and TRBJ2-7, with D hard to call. The CDR3 is made up of 13 amino acids. Germline-derived CDR1 and CDR2 are MNHNS and SASEGT. The V and J ends lost 4 bases and 4 bases respectively, with 11 bases between them. The CDR3 DNA is TGTGCCAGCAGTGTGTCAGAACAATACGAGCAGTACGTC. As protein: CASSVSEQYEQYV.